Below are 25 T cell receptor beta chains sequenced from a single sample in a study of shared clonotypes between healthy human individuals. The protocol was immunoSEQ multiplex PCR, while the TCRdb copy is restricted to in-frame clones and leaves out a portion. The data contain approximately 1,500,000 clones, 98% of them seen just once; the ten biggest clones take up roughly 0.45%. The sequencing sample was made of naive CD4+ T cells sorted from blood. As for subset: CD45RA+ positively selected. The receptors come from a young man in good health.

The chain has TRBV6-5 and TRBJ2-7; 9 nucleotides agree with TRBD1. V was pared by 7 bases and J by 3 bases, with 4 bases of the junction left unmatched. Germline V gene data show CDR1 as MNHEY and CDR2 as SVGAGI. This CDR3 region has 13 residues. CDR3 region: CASTATGGYEQYF. The CDR3 DNA is TGTGCCAGCACCGCGACAGGGGGCTACGAGCAGTACTTC.

This clone was recorded only once. This chain links TRBV28 with TRBJ2-3; D call uncertain. The ends were cut back, 5 bases at V and 5 bases at J, with 8 bases in the middle. Germline loops: CDR1 MDHEN, CDR2 SYDVKM. The CDR3 totals 12 residues. The CDR3 loop reads CASSPRVDTQYF. The CDR3 region has the DNA TGTGCCAGCAGTCCCCGCGTAGATACGCAGTATTTT.

The genes are TRBV7-2 and TRBJ2-1; 8 bases agree with TRBD2. The V gene end was trimmed by 3 bases and the J gene end by 8 bases; junction bases not matched to a gene: 12. The CDR3 runs to 16 residues. CDR1 is SGHTA, CDR2 FQGNSA, per germline. This CDR3 reads CASSFHSGARRYEQFF. The CDR3 nucleotides read TGTGCCAGCAGCTTCCATAGCGGGGCTCGACGATATGAGCAGTTCTTC.

This clone occurred once. Additional DNA sequences in this sample encode the identical CDR3. The chain uses TRBV29-1 and TRBJ2-7; 7 bases match TRBD1. The CDR3 extends over 12 amino acids. Germline V gives CDR1 SQVTM, CDR2 ANQGSEA. With 4 bases clipped from V and 2 bases from J, the junction kept 2 bases outside the gene matches. CDR3 in amino acids: CSVAGTAYEQYF. Written as DNA, the CDR3 is TGCAGCGTTGCCGGGACAGCCTACGAGCAGTACTTC.

This chain joins TRBV2 and TRBJ2-7; TRBD1 is a possible D gene (6 bases). V dropped 6 bases and J dropped 7 bases, with 19 bases sitting between them. The germline V gene encodes CDR1 SNHLY and CDR2 FYNNEI. The CDR3 loop spans 14 amino acids. In DNA, the CDR3 is TGTGCCAGCAGGGATGCCGGGACAAGCCTTGAGCAGTACTTC. Encoded protein: CASRDAGTSLEQYF.

V gene TRBV28 combines with J gene TRBJ2-2, with 7 bases fitting TRBD2. The CDR3 contains 16 residues. Germline V gives CDR1 MDHEN, CDR2 SYDVKM. The V and J ends lost 2 bases and 5 bases, in that order; junction bases with no gene match: 8. The CDR3 reads CASSLRAGVRTGELFF. The DNA for the CDR3 is TGTGCCAGCAGTTTAAGGGCGGGAGTAAGGACCGGGGAGCTGTTTTTT.

This clone is a singleton in its sample. The V and J genes are TRBV9 and TRBJ2-3; D is undetermined. The V gene lost 3 bases and the J gene lost 2 bases, with 16 bases spanning the gap. CDR3 length: 16 amino acids. Germline-derived CDR1 and CDR2 are SGDLS and YYNGEE. Here the CDR3 reads CASSERTLQNTDTQYF. The CDR3 nucleotides are TGTGCCAGCAGCGAACGAACTCTCCAGAACACAGATACGCAGTATTTT.

The chain couples TRBV4-1 to TRBJ1-4; D gene ambiguous. The CDR3 runs 12 residues. The V gene lost 3 bases and the J gene lost 5 bases, with 4 bases spanning the gap. Germline assignment: CDR1 MGHRA and CDR2 YSYEKL. The CDR3, as DNA: TGCGCCAGCAGCCATATAAATGAAAAACTGTTTTTT. Protein: CASSHINEKLFF.

A remark on this clone: This sample includes further DNA sequences coding for the same CDR3. The chain is built from TRBV18 and TRBJ1-1; D possibly corresponds to TRBD1 (6 bases). Germline V lookup: CDR1 KGHSH, CDR2 LQKENI. The CDR3 consists of 14 residues. The germline V and J ends were trimmed by 3 bases and 1 base, with 9 bases remaining between them. In DNA form, the CDR3 reads TGTGCCAGCTCACCGAAGGGGGGGAACACTGAAGCTTTCTTT. This gives the protein CASSPKGGNTEAFF.

The chain combines TRBV7-2 with TRBJ2-3; 7 positions match TRBD1. In germline, CDR1 is SGHTA, CDR2 FQGNSA. CDR3 length: 14 amino acids. Trimming took 5 bases from V and 4 from J; bases not matched to a gene: 6. For the CDR3, the DNA is TGTGCCAGCAGCAACAGGGGAACTTCAGATACGCAGTATTTT. Amino acids: CASSNRGTSDTQYF.

The CDR3 loop reads CASSPSPDSYSGYTF. CDR3 nucleotides: TGTGCCAGCAGCCCTAGCCCCGACAGTTATTCCGGCTACACCTTC. V and J are TRBV11-2 and TRBJ1-2, with a tentative D call TRBD1 (5 bases). The CDR3 has 15 amino acids. Germline-derived CDR1 and CDR2 are SGHAT and FQNNGV. Trimming took off 5 bases at V and 8 bases at J, with 21 bases between the two ends.

V gene TRBV18 combines with J gene TRBJ2-3; D unresolved. CDR3 length: 16 residues. The germline CDR1 and CDR2 sequences are KGHSH and LQKENI. V was shortened by 0 bases and J by 1 base, with 11 bases between the two germline ends. The CDR3: CASSPPIGTGTDTQYF. The CDR3 DNA follows: TGTGCCAGCTCACCACCGATAGGCACCGGCACAGATACGCAGTATTTT.

This rearrangement joins TRBV4-1 to TRBJ2-7; maybe TRBD1 (5 bases). The CDR3 runs to 13 residues. Looked up from germline, CDR1 is MGHRA and CDR2 is YSYEKL. V gave up 2 bases and J gave up 3 bases, with 8 bases separating them. CDR3: CASSQPGFYEQYF. The CDR3 nucleotides are TGCGCCAGCAGCCAACCAGGGTTCTACGAGCAGTACTTC.

The V and J genes are TRBV6-1 and TRBJ1-2; no firm D call. CDR3 size: 11 residues. Germline V gene sequence: CDR1 MNHNS, CDR2 SASEGT. V was trimmed by 6 bases and J by 4 bases, leaving 6 bases between them. CDR3 amino acids: CASSSRYGYTF. The CDR3 nucleotides are TGTGCCAGCAGCAGTCGCTATGGCTACACCTTC.

This chain connects TRBV29-1 to TRBJ2-5; D tentatively fits TRBD1 or TRBD2 (5 bases each). Trimming shortened V by 6 bases and J by 5 bases, and 28 bases separated the two germline ends. The length of the CDR3 is 17 residues. Germline CDR1 and CDR2: SQVTM and ANQGSEA. CDR3 sequence reads: CSVGITVPGPWAETQYF. CDR3 nucleotides: TGCAGCGTGGGAATAACCGTTCCGGGACCCTGGGCGGAGACCCAGTACTTC.

Comments on this clone: An end of the junction does not agree with germline; a read error may underlie this. This sequence joins TRBV14 and TRBJ2-5; the D is unclear. CDR1 SGHDN and CDR2 FVKESK come from the germline V gene. The CDR3 has 12 residues. The CDR3 nucleotides read TGTGCCAGCAGCCGGACGCTGGAGACCCGGTACTTC. This codes for CASSRTLETRYF.

This clone appeared a single time. This rearrangement joins TRBV7-9 to TRBJ2-5, with D perhaps TRBD2 (5 bases). Germline lookup yields CDR1 SEHNR and CDR2 FQNEAQ (reference sequence). The CDR3 sequence is 15 residues long. V was cut by 2 bases and J by 2 bases, with 12 bases left in between. In nucleotides, the CDR3 is TGTGCCAGCAGCTTACCCCGGACTTTTCAAGAGACCCAGTACTTC. Residues: CASSLPRTFQETQYF.

This chain connects TRBV28 to TRBJ1-5, with D unresolved. CDR3 size: 13 residues. With 6 bases removed from V and 6 bases from J, the gap between germline ends came to 12 bases. The germline gives CDR1 MDHEN, CDR2 SYDVKM. The CDR3 protein is CASRNGGRQPQHF. CDR3 in DNA: TGTGCCAGCAGGAATGGTGGGCGTCAGCCCCAGCATTTT.

This chain joins TRBV7-9 and TRBJ1-4; D gene uncertain. Trimming took off 5 bases at V and 1 base at J, with 5 bases between the two ends. The CDR3 runs 13 residues. The germline V gene encodes CDR1 SEHNR and CDR2 FQNEAQ (reference sequence). In DNA, the CDR3 is TGTGCCAGCAGCGTAGGAACTAATGAAAAACTGTTTTTT. Amino acid sequence: CASSVGTNEKLFF.

V gene TRBV5-4 combines with J gene TRBJ2-5; 7 nucleotides align to TRBD2. The V gene end was trimmed by 4 bases and the J gene end by 4 bases; junction bases not matched to a gene: 13. The CDR3 is 16 amino acids. Germline loops: CDR1 SGHNT, CDR2 YYREEE (reference sequence). CDR3 nucleotide sequence: TGTGCCAGCAGCCTGGCGGGGCGGGAGATCCGAGAGACCCAGTACTTC. Translating gives CASSLAGREIRETQYF.

The CDR3 spells CASTRGGNTIYF. Here the CDR3 DNA reads TGTGCCAGCACCCGAGGGGGAAACACCATATATTTT. The genes are TRBV28 and TRBJ1-3; no clear D. CDR1 is MDHEN and CDR2 is SYDVKM in the germline V gene. Between the trimmed V and J ends, which lost 7 bases and 4 bases, there was a span of 8 bases. The CDR3 extends over 12 amino acids.

This chain connects TRBV19 to TRBJ1-2, with D possibly matching TRBD1 (6 bases). V lost 6 bases to trimming and J lost 7 bases, with 21 bases between them. The CDR3 spans 15 residues. The germline CDR1 and CDR2 sequences are LNHDA and SQIVND (reference sequence). DNA for the CDR3: TGTGCCAGTAGGCTTTTCATTGCGGGGGCTCGTGGCTACACCTTC. Translating gives CASRLFIAGARGYTF.

The gene calls are TRBV28 and TRBJ1-5; 8 bases align to TRBD1. Per the germline V gene, CDR1 is MDHEN and CDR2 is SYDVKM. The length of the CDR3 is 16 residues. J was trimmed by 4 bases and V by 6 bases; bases with no gene match: 11. DNA of the CDR3: TGTGCCAGCAGAGGACAGGGCCCGGGTTCAAATCAGCCCCAGCATTTT. This sequence encodes CASRGQGPGSNQPQHF.

The rearrangement joins TRBV18 to TRBJ1-1, with unresolved D. The CDR3 length is 17 residues. V was trimmed by 1 base and J by 2 bases, leaving 17 bases between them. The V gene's germline CDR1 is KGHSH and CDR2 LQKENI. The CDR3 protein is CASSPLGGRTSNTEAFF. The CDR3 DNA reads as TGTGCCAGCTCACCACTGGGAGGGAGAACCTCAAACACTGAAGCTTTCTTT.

J is TRBJ1-2 and V is TRBV11-1, with 7 bases aligning to TRBD1. Germline CDR1 is SGHAT and CDR2 is FQDESV (reference sequence). V was clipped by 5 bases and J by 3 bases; unmatched bases: 9. This CDR3 has 15 residues. The CDR3 spells CASSPRDSVYYGYTF. For the CDR3, the DNA is TGTGCCAGCAGCCCTCGGGACAGTGTGTACTATGGCTACACCTTC.